Listed below are T cell receptor beta chains from one sample, sequenced in a study of human T cells and chemical hapten exposure. In TCRdb, the RACE reads were re-called with MiXCR into one record per CDR3 protein. The sample contains a few hundred thousand distinct CDR3 sequences, about 6.9% of which appear only once. The source material was whole blood, sampled in connection with sensitization to the hapten diphenylcyclopropenone (DPC). The source is a woman aged 18-35 years with alopecia areata. Some clones in this sample may be carry-over from other donors' samples. Both conserved end residues are part of each CDR3. D genes are given only for firm matches. Size is stated for part of the rows, as once, few or many counts, or as a class when the clone is expanded.

d_gene: NA; j_gene: TRBJ2-6; len: 13; v_gene: TRBV7-8; abundance: NA; CDR3nt: TGTGCCAGCACCGAATCTGGGGCCAACGTCCTGACTTTC; CDR3aa: CASTESGANVLTF
d_gene: NA; j_gene: TRBJ1-1; len: 13; v_gene: TRBV9; abundance: many; CDR3nt: TGTGCCAGCAGCGTAGCCCTTTCATCTGAAGCTTTCTTT; CDR3aa: CASSVALSSEAFF
d_gene: NA; j_gene: TRBJ2-1; len: 14; v_gene: TRBV6-6; abundance: NA; CDR3nt: TGTGGGACCAAACAGGGTACCATATTCAATGAGCAGTTCTTC; CDR3aa: CGTKQGTIFNEQFF
d_gene: NA; j_gene: TRBJ1-5; len: 16; v_gene: TRBV7-2; abundance: many; CDR3nt: TGTGCCAGCAGCTTCGGCACTCGGGGGAGCAATCAGCCCCAGCATTTT; CDR3aa: CASSFGTRGSNQPQHF
d_gene: TRBD2; j_gene: TRBJ2-3; len: 15; v_gene: TRBV24-1; abundance: many; CDR3nt: TGTGCCACCAGTGATCCGGCAGGGAGGGGAGATACGCAGTATTTT; CDR3aa: CATSDPAGRGDTQYF
d_gene: TRBD2; j_gene: TRBJ2-3; len: 15; v_gene: TRBV18; abundance: many; CDR3nt: TGTGCCAGCTCACCCCTAGCGGGAAGCACAGATACGCAGTATTTT; CDR3aa: CASSPLAGSTDTQYF
d_gene: NA; j_gene: TRBJ1-6; len: 15; v_gene: TRBV18; abundance: NA; CDR3nt: TGTGCCAGCTCACAAAGACAGCCCTATAATTCACCCCTCCACTTT; CDR3aa: CASSQRQPYNSPLHF
d_gene: NA; j_gene: TRBJ2-5; len: 14; v_gene: TRBV7-2; abundance: NA; CDR3nt: TGTGCCAGCAGCAGGCCCGGGCGACGCGAGACCCAGTACTTC; CDR3aa: CASSRPGRRETQYF
d_gene: TRBD1; j_gene: TRBJ2-7; len: 13; v_gene: TRBV29-1; abundance: many; CDR3nt: TGCAGCGTTGGCCATACAGGGGGGTACGAGCAGTACTTC; CDR3aa: CSVGHTGGYEQYF
d_gene: NA; j_gene: TRBJ1-1; len: 13; v_gene: TRBV2; abundance: many; CDR3nt: TGTGCCAGCGTGAACAGGGCCCTCACTGAAGCTTTCTTT; CDR3aa: CASVNRALTEAFF
d_gene: TRBD1; j_gene: TRBJ2-3; len: 14; v_gene: TRBV5-6; abundance: NA; CDR3nt: TGTGCCAGCAGCCCAAGGACAGGGTCGGATACGCAGTATTTT; CDR3aa: CASSPRTGSDTQYF
d_gene: TRBD1; j_gene: TRBJ2-7; len: 14; v_gene: TRBV28; abundance: NA; CDR3nt: TGTGCCAGCAGCTCGGGACAGATTCCCTACGAGCAGTACTTC; CDR3aa: CASSSGQIPYEQYF
d_gene: TRBD1; j_gene: TRBJ2-3; len: 15; v_gene: TRBV7-2; abundance: few; CDR3nt: TGTGCCAGCAGCCCCCAGACAGGGAGCACAGATACGCAGTATTTT; CDR3aa: CASSPQTGSTDTQYF
d_gene: NA; j_gene: TRBJ1-1; len: 13; v_gene: TRBV2; abundance: few; CDR3nt: TGTGCCAGTGAGGGGATTTTGAACACTGAAGCTTTCTTT; CDR3aa: CASEGILNTEAFF
d_gene: NA; j_gene: TRBJ2-1; len: 15; v_gene: TRBV4-3; abundance: many; CDR3nt: TGCGCCAGCAGCCAAGAGGGATTTGAGTACAATGAGCAGTTCTTC; CDR3aa: CASSQEGFEYNEQFF
d_gene: TRBD1; j_gene: TRBJ1-4; len: 14; v_gene: TRBV6-1; abundance: many; CDR3nt: TGTGCCAGCAGAACGGGACAGTATAATGAAAAACTGTTTTTT; CDR3aa: CASRTGQYNEKLFF
d_gene: NA; j_gene: TRBJ1-6; len: 14; v_gene: TRBV6-6; abundance: few; CDR3nt: TGTGCCAGCAACATCGGACTCGACGATTCACCCCTCCACTTT; CDR3aa: CASNIGLDDSPLHF
d_gene: NA; j_gene: TRBJ1-1; len: 13; v_gene: TRBV10-3; abundance: few; CDR3nt: TGTGCCACCAGTCCCGGGACCGATACTGAAGCTTTCTTT; CDR3aa: CATSPGTDTEAFF
d_gene: NA; j_gene: TRBJ1-5; len: 15; v_gene: TRBV27; abundance: NA; CDR3nt: TGTGCCGGCAGTTTATTTGGGACATCCAATCAGCCCCAGCATTTT; CDR3aa: CAGSLFGTSNQPQHF
d_gene: TRBD1; j_gene: TRBJ2-3; len: 15; v_gene: TRBV7-2; abundance: NA; CDR3nt: TGTGCCAGCAGCTTGTCCGGGACAGGGTTGGATACGCAGTATTTT; CDR3aa: CASSLSGTGLDTQYF
d_gene: NA; j_gene: TRBJ2-1; len: 15; v_gene: TRBV20-1; abundance: medium-sized; CDR3nt: TGCAGTGCTAGAGACCCAGGGACCCTTGTGGATGAGCAGTTCTTC; CDR3aa: CSARDPGTLVDEQFF
d_gene: NA; j_gene: TRBJ1-3; len: 15; v_gene: TRBV4-2; abundance: many; CDR3nt: TGTGCCAGCAGCCAAGAGGCGGGGTCTGGAAACACCATATATTTT; CDR3aa: CASSQEAGSGNTIYF
d_gene: TRBD1; j_gene: TRBJ1-1; len: 15; v_gene: TRBV10-3; abundance: large; CDR3nt: TGTGCCATCAGTGAGTCGGGGACAGCCAACACTGAAGCTTTCTTT; CDR3aa: CAISESGTANTEAFF
d_gene: NA; j_gene: TRBJ2-1; len: 15; v_gene: TRBV27; abundance: few; CDR3nt: TGTGCCACTTCTTTAAGCGGGCTAAGCTACAATGAGCAGTTCTTC; CDR3aa: CATSLSGLSYNEQFF
d_gene: NA; j_gene: TRBJ1-4; len: 10; v_gene: TRBV4-2; abundance: many; CDR3nt: TGTGCCAGCAGCCAAAAAAAACTGTTTTTT; CDR3aa: CASSQKKLFF
d_gene: NA; j_gene: TRBJ1-2; len: 14; v_gene: TRBV5-4; abundance: many; CDR3nt: TGTGCCAGCAGCTTGGTTGGAGGATACTATGGCTACACCTTC; CDR3aa: CASSLVGGYYGYTF
d_gene: TRBD1; j_gene: TRBJ2-1; len: 15; v_gene: TRBV7-6; abundance: few; CDR3nt: TGTGCCAGCAGCCCATACGGACAGGGTGGCGATGAGCAGTTCTTC; CDR3aa: CASSPYGQGGDEQFF
d_gene: NA; j_gene: TRBJ1-1; len: 15; v_gene: TRBV18; abundance: many; CDR3nt: TGTGCCAGCTCACCTGGAAGGGATTCGGACACTGAAGCTTTCTTT; CDR3aa: CASSPGRDSDTEAFF
d_gene: NA; j_gene: TRBJ1-1; len: 11; v_gene: TRBV12-3/TRBV12-4; abundance: many; CDR3nt: TGTGCCAGCAGTGCCCCGACTGAAGCTTTCTTT; CDR3aa: CASSAPTEAFF
d_gene: NA; j_gene: TRBJ2-3; len: 13; v_gene: TRBV11-2; abundance: NA; CDR3nt: TGTGCCAGCAGCTTCGCCAGCACAGATACGCAGTATTTT; CDR3aa: CASSFASTDTQYF
d_gene: NA; j_gene: TRBJ2-7; len: 11; v_gene: TRBV10-3; abundance: NA; CDR3nt: TGTGCCATCAGTACAGGGCCCGAGCAGTACTTC; CDR3aa: CAISTGPEQYF
d_gene: NA; j_gene: TRBJ2-5; len: 14; v_gene: TRBV6-2/TRBV6-3; abundance: few; CDR3nt: TGTGCCAGCAGCCGCGGCTCGGAGGGAGAGACCCAGTACTTC; CDR3aa: CASSRGSEGETQYF
d_gene: NA; j_gene: TRBJ1-2; len: 13; v_gene: TRBV12-3/TRBV12-4; abundance: many; CDR3nt: TGTGCCAGCAGTTTAACCCTTAACTATGGCTACACCTTC; CDR3aa: CASSLTLNYGYTF
d_gene: NA; j_gene: TRBJ2-7; len: 15; v_gene: TRBV5-4; abundance: many; CDR3nt: TGTGCCAGCAGCCGGTACCGGGACGAGGGGGTTGAGCAGTACTTC; CDR3aa: CASSRYRDEGVEQYF
d_gene: NA; j_gene: TRBJ1-2; len: 13; v_gene: TRBV2; abundance: NA; CDR3nt: TGTGCCAGCAGTGTTGGGGGGAACTATGGCTACACCTTC; CDR3aa: CASSVGGNYGYTF
d_gene: NA; j_gene: TRBJ1-2; len: 14; v_gene: TRBV4-2; abundance: few; CDR3nt: TGTGCCAGCAGCCAGACAGCGACGAACTATGGCTACACCTTC; CDR3aa: CASSQTATNYGYTF